The 9 T cell receptor beta chains listed next were all sequenced from one sample in a study of T cells in Graves' hyperthyroidism and ophthalmopathy (dated by TCRdb to about 2019). Libraries came from multiplex PCR. Instrument on record: Illumina HiSeq 2000. The TCR beta CDR3 regions were amplified from RNA transcripts. The TCR CDR3 was subjected to a first round of RT-PCR using the HTBI primer set and the Qiagen OneStep RT-PCR kit. The public sequencing data were trimmed at Q25 with fastp and processed into clonotypes with MiXCR by TCRdb, which kept only in-frame beta chains. Identical CDR3 protein sequences are pooled into one entry, listed with their most common genes and DNA. In this sample the table shows some 510,000 distinct CDR3 sequences, 46% of which occur a single time. The ten largest clones capture approximately 8.2% of the sample. The source material was peripheral blood or thyroid tissue (not recorded which). The receptor source for this set is a woman aged 18-35 years with Graves' hyperthyroidism. Donor details come from another sample of the same person, matched by shared clones.

The table lists this clonotype with many counts. This chain connects TRBV12-3 or TRBV12-4 to TRBJ1-5; D gene unclear. Trimming removed 7 bases at V and 7 bases at J, with 8 bases between. The CDR3 is made up of 11 amino acids. DNA for the CDR3: TGTGCCAGCACCAACAGCCAGCCCCAGCATTTT. Its translation: CASTNSQPQHF.

This chain uses TRBV7-6 with TRBJ2-3; D might be TRBD1 (5 bases). The CDR3 contains 17 residues. The V gene's germline CDR1 is SGHVS and CDR2 FNYEAQ. V lost 5 bases to trimming and J lost 0 bases, with 18 bases between them. The CDR3 nucleotides read TGTGCCAGCAGCCACCCTCTGAGGCAGGGTAGCACAGATACGCAGTATTTT. This translates into CASSHPLRQGSTDTQYF.

The chain is built from TRBV7-9 and TRBJ2-5; 10 bases fit TRBD2. Per the germline V gene, CDR1 is SEHNR and CDR2 is FQNEAQ (reference sequence). V shed 6 bases and J 4 bases; nucleotides not matched to a gene: 11. The CDR3 has 16 amino acids. CDR3 sequence: CASRSPAGGPGETQYF. The DNA of the CDR3 is TGTGCCAGCAGGTCGCCAGCGGGAGGGCCTGGAGAGACCCAGTACTTC.

The chain couples TRBV20-1 to TRBJ2-5; D ambiguous. Germline V lookup: CDR1 DFQATT, CDR2 SNEGSKA (reference sequence). Trimming took off 1 base at V and 0 bases at J, with 6 bases between the two ends. CDR3 length: 13 residues. CDR3 bases: TGCAGTGCTAGAGCAGAGGACCAAGAGACCCAGTACTTC. It yields the protein CSARAEDQETQYF.

Notes on this clonotype: Since a much larger clone is just one base distant, this may be a read error. The rearrangement links TRBV9 to TRBJ1-4; D uncertain. CDR1 and CDR2 (germline): SGDLS, YYNGEE. The length of the CDR3 is 14 residues. The CDR3: CASSVDLTDEKLLF. CDR3 in DNA: TGTGCCAGCAGCGTAGACCTAACGGATGAAAAACTGCTTTTT.

This clonotype was counted between two and nine times. This chain's CDR3 is CASSLGANLEETQYF. The CDR3, as DNA: TGTGCCAGCAGCTTAGGGGCCAACCTCGAAGAGACCCAGTACTTC. This chain joins TRBV7-8 and TRBJ2-5; D ambiguous. The CDR3 has 15 amino acids. V lost 1 base to trimming and J lost 3 bases, with 12 bases between them. Germline-derived CDR1 and CDR2 are SGHVS and FQNEAQ.

Ten or more counts support this clonotype. This chain joins TRBV29-1 and TRBJ1-1; no clear D gene. This CDR3 has 12 amino acids. Germline-derived CDR1 and CDR2 are SQVTM and ANQGSEA. Trimming removed 3 bases at V and 5 bases at J, with 10 bases between. The CDR3 bases are TGCAGCGTTGACTTCAGTACGACTGAAGCTTTCTTT. Translated, it gives CSVDFSTTEAFF.

This sequence joins TRBV2 and TRBJ2-2; D call uncertain. V lost 0 bases, J lost 6 bases, and 5 bases lay in between. The germline CDR1 and CDR2 sequences are SNHLY and FYNNEI. CDR3 size: 13 residues. The CDR3 protein is CASSEALPGELFF. The CDR3 DNA reads as TGTGCCAGCAGTGAAGCGCTTCCCGGGGAGCTGTTTTTT. The full variable domain, completed using reference TRBV2 and TRBJ2-2, is EPEVTQTPSHQVTQMGQEVILRCVPISNHLYFYWYRQILGQKVEFLVSFYNNEISEKSEIFDDQFSVERPDGSNFTLKIRSTKLEDSAMYFCASSEALPGELFFGEGSRLTVL.

This clonotype came up many times. V usage is TRBV7-2 and J usage is TRBJ1-6, with 8 bases that match TRBD1. Germline-derived CDR1 and CDR2 are SGHTA and FQGNSA. This CDR3 contains 15 residues. V lost 2 bases, J lost 11 bases, and 8 bases stayed unmatched. CDR3 loop: CASSLSDRGTPPLHF. CDR3 coding DNA: TGTGCCAGCAGCTTATCCGACAGGGGTACCCCACCCCTCCACTTT.